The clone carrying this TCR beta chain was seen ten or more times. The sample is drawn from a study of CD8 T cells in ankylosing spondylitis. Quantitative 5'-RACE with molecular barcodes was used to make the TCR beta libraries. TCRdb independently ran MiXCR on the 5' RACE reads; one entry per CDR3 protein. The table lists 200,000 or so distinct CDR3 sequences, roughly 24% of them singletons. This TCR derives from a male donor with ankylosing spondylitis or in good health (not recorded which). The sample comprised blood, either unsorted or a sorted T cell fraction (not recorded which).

The CDR3 region has the DNA TGTGCCTCGGGGAGGGACAGAGACTCCTACGAGCAGTACTTC. Translating it yields CASGRDRDSYEQYF. The rearrangement joins TRBV6-1 to TRBJ2-7; tentatively, D is TRBD1 or TRBD2 (7 bases each). V lost 11 bases, J lost 0 bases, and 17 bases lay in between. The CDR3 spans 14 residues. Germline CDR1 and CDR2: MNHNS and SASEGT.